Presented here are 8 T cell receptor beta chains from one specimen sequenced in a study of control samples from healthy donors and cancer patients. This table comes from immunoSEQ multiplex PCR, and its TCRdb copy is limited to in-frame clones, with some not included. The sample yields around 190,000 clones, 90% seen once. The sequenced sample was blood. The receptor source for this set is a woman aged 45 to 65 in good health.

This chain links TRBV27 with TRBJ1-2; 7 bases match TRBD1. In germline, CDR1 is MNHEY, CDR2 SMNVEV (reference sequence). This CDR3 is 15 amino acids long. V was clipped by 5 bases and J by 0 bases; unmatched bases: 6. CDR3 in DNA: TGTGCCAGCAGTCTAACAGGGGCGACTAACTATGGCTACACCTTC. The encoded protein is CASSLTGATNYGYTF.

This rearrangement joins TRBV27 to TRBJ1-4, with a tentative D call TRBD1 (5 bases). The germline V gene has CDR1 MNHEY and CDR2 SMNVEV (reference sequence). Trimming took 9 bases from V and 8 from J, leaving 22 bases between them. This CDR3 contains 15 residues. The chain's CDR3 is CASTDTDAGREKLFF. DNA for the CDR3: TGTGCCAGTACTGATACCGATGCAGGGCGGGAAAAACTGTTTTTT.

The CDR3: CASSHPQGNTEAFF. The CDR3 coding sequence is TGTGCCAGCAGCCATCCCCAGGGGAACACTGAAGCTTTCTTT. This rearrangement joins TRBV3-1 (or the pseudogene TRBV3-2) to TRBJ1-1, with a possible D match to TRBD1 (5 bases). The length of the CDR3 is 14 residues. The germline V and J ends were trimmed by 3 bases and 1 base, with 9 bases remaining between them. Germline loops: CDR1 LGHDT, CDR2 YNNKEL (reference sequence).

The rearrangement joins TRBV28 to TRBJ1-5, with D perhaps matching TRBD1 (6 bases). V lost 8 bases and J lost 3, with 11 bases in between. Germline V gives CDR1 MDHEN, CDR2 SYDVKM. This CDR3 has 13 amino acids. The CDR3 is CASRTAFNQPQHF. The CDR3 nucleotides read TGTGCCAGCCGGACAGCGTTCAATCAGCCCCAGCATTTT.

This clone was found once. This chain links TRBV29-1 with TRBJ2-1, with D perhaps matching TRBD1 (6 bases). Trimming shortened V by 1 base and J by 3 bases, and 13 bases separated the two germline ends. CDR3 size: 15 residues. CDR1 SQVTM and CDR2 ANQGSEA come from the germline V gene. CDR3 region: CSVEGTWGHYNEQFF. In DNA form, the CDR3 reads TGCAGCGTTGAAGGGACGTGGGGACACTACAATGAGCAGTTCTTC.

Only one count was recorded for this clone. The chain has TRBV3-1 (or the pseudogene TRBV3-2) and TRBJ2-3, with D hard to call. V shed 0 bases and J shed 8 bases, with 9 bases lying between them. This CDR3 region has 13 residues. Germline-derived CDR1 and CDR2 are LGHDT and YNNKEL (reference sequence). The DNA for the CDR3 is TGTGCCAGCAGCCAAGAGGGGATCGGTACGCAGTATTTT. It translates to CASSQEGIGTQYF.

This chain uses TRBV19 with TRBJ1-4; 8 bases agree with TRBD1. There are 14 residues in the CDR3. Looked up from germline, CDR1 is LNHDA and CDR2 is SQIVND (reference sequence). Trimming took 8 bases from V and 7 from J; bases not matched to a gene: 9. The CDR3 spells CASSPGTGVEKLFF. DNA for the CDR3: TGTGCCAGTTCCCCAGGGACAGGTGTTGAAAAACTGTTTTTT.

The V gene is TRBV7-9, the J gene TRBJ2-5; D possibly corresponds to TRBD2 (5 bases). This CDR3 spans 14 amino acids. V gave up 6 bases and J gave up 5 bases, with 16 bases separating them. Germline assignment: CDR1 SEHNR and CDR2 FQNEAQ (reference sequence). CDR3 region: CASSSGRRRETQYF. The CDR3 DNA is TGTGCCAGCAGTTCAGGACGGAGGCGGGAGACCCAGTACTTC.